This is a list of T cell receptor beta chains from one sample in a study of regulatory T cells in long-lasting Graves disease. TCRdb analysed the multiplex PCR reads with MiXCR anew, one entry per CDR3 protein. This sample has about 350,000 distinct CDR3 sequences; about 17% occur once, and the top ten carry over 20%. The sample was also reused in another study, on T cells in Graves' hyperthyroidism and ophthalmopathy.

The material was peripheral blood mononuclear cells (PBMCs), obtained at new diagnosis, from a patient treated with antithyroid drugs. The receptors stem from a woman aged 18-30 years with Graves disease. CDR3s leave out the opening cysteine and the closing phenylalanine or tryptophan.

>TRBJ1-2|TRBV7-9
ASRPTWDGYT
>TRBJ2-3|TRBV3-1
ASSPVGSSGTDTQY
>TRBJ1-1|TRBV2
ASSGGGEGTEAF
>TRBJ1-4|TRBV13
ASSPGGDNEKLF
>TRBJ2-7|TRBV18
ASSQVGSYEQY
>TRBJ2-6|TRBV7-9
ASSLQGVLGANVLT
>TRBJ2-7|TRBV30
AWSTSGYSYEQY
>TRBJ2-1|TRBV5-1
ASSRPPAGARSYNEQF
>TRBJ2-3|TRBV7-3
ASSLNAGWDSGTDTQY
>TRBJ2-7|TRBV5-1
ASSLVGEQY
>TRBJ2-7|TRBV6-1
ASSGHRATLEQY
>TRBJ2-5|TRBV5-1
ASSLGEREQETQY
>TRBJ2-1|TRBV15
ATSKGAGRYNEQF
>TRBJ2-1|TRBV5-4
ASTRGAAGDVSYNEQF
>TRBJ2-1|TRBV5-1
ASSLDLRDPTGEQF
>TRBJ2-7|TRBV28
ASSRGGGHEQY
>TRBJ2-5|TRBV2
ASSGLARETQY
>TRBJ2-2|TRBV5-1
ASSLEPGQGPWTSGKVPGELF
>TRBJ1-2|TRBV28
AKLGTLKVYLGYT